The 30 T cell receptor beta chains presented below share a single source sample, sequenced in a study of cytomegalovirus exposure and HLA in healthy donors. The PCR contained 60 Vbeta and 13 Jbeta primers. TCRdb's table, derived via immunoSEQ multiplex PCR, lists solely in-frame clones and lacks some. Here the sample spans 150,000 to 200,000 clones, 80% being singletons. The sequencing sample was made of PBMCs. Receptors were obtained from a woman aged 30 to 39 in good health and CMV-seronegative.

As to this clone: The conserved closing phenylalanine or tryptophan is absent in this CDR3, likely reflecting a read error. The chain carries TRBV18 and TRBJ1-4; 7 bases align to TRBD1. The germline V gene encodes CDR1 KGHSH and CDR2 LQKENI. CDR3 length equals 13 residues. J lost 8 bases, V lost 4 bases, and 4 bases had no gene match. The CDR3 sequence: CASSHGDSEKLFV. CDR3 DNA sequence: TGTGCCAGCTCACACGGGGACAGCGAAAAACTGTTTGTT.

The chain carries TRBV9 and TRBJ1-4; 8 bases are shared with TRBD1. In germline, CDR1 is SGDLS, CDR2 YYNGEE. With 4 bases clipped from V and 8 bases from J, the junction kept 7 bases outside the gene matches. The CDR3 sequence is 14 residues long. The chain's CDR3 is CASSLTGASEKLFF. CDR3 in DNA: TGTGCCAGCAGCTTGACAGGGGCAAGCGAAAAACTGTTTTTT. The whole variable domain, remainder taken from reference TRBV9 and TRBJ1-4, is DSGVTQTPKHLITATGQRVTLRCSPRSGDLSVYWYQQSLDQGLQFLIQYYNGEERAKGNILERFSAQQFPDLHSELNLSSLELGDSALYFCASSLTGASEKLFFGSGTQLSVL.

The chain uses TRBV6-4 and TRBJ2-7; D not certain. The CDR3 totals 17 residues. CDR1 and CDR2 (germline): MRHNA, SNTAGT. With 8 bases removed from V and 0 bases from J, the gap between germline ends came to 23 bases. CDR3 nucleotide sequence: TGTGCCAGCCCAACCGCCCTTTTGGCCCTTTTCTCCTACGAGCAGTACTTC. This encodes CASPTALLALFSYEQYF.

The V call is TRBV6-1, the J call TRBJ1-1, with TRBD1 identical over 8 bases. CDR3 length: 13 residues. V dropped 6 bases and J dropped 7; count of bases not matched to a gene: 7. From germline, CDR1 is MNHNS and CDR2 SASEGT. The CDR3 DNA reads TGTGCCAGCAGCCCCAGGGGGCCCCTTGAAGCTTTCTTT. This encodes CASSPRGPLEAFF.

The V gene is TRBV18, the J gene TRBJ2-2; 7 bases fit TRBD1. This CDR3 region has 15 residues. V lost 3 bases to trimming and J lost 4 bases; unmatched junction nucleotides: 5. CDR1 KGHSH and CDR2 LQKENI come from the germline V gene. CDR3 sequence reads: CASSPPGQTTGELFF. The CDR3 DNA sequence: TGTGCCAGCTCACCGCCGGGACAGACCACCGGGGAGCTGTTTTTT.

The V call is TRBV2, the J call TRBJ2-5; 10 nucleotides line up with TRBD2. This CDR3 contains 14 residues. Looked up from germline, CDR1 is SNHLY and CDR2 is FYNNEI. The junction had 4 bases not matched to a gene; V was cut back by 4 bases and J by 5 bases. CDR3 bases: TGTGCCAGCAGTGGTAGCGGGGGGAAGGAGACCCAGTACTTC. It codes for CASSGSGGKETQYF.

The genes are TRBV6-5 and TRBJ1-2; D not resolved. Germline CDR1 reads MNHEY; CDR2 reads SVGAGI. Trimming cost V 2 bases and J 2 bases, with 9 bases left between them. The CDR3 covers 14 residues. The CDR3 is CASSYQLQNYGYTF. CDR3 in DNA: TGTGCCAGCAGTTACCAATTACAGAACTATGGCTACACCTTC.

This clone showed up just once. The chain couples TRBV6-5 to TRBJ2-2; tentatively, D is TRBD1 (6 bases). This CDR3 is built from 15 residues. V was trimmed by 6 bases and J by 4 bases, leaving 15 bases between them. Germline loops: CDR1 MNHEY, CDR2 SVGAGI. The CDR3 sequence: CASSPQGTTTGELFF. Here the CDR3 DNA reads TGTGCCAGCAGCCCACAGGGAACAACCACCGGGGAGCTGTTTTTT.

The rearrangement joins TRBV19 to TRBJ2-7, with a weak D call TRBD1 (6 bases). Trimming left V 5 bases short and J 4 bases short, with 12 bases between. Germline assignment: CDR1 LNHDA and CDR2 SQIVND (reference sequence). This CDR3 comprises 13 residues. CDR3 DNA: TGTGCCAGTAGTTCTCAGGGGAATTACGAGCAGTACTTC. Translating it yields CASSSQGNYEQYF.

The table lists this clone with a few counts. The chain combines TRBV19 with TRBJ1-5, with D uncertain. This CDR3 has 16 residues. CDR1 LNHDA and CDR2 SQIVND come from the germline V gene (reference sequence). The ends were cut back, 0 bases at V and 2 bases at J, with 11 bases in the middle. CDR3 sequence reads: CASSIDTAEGNQPQHF. In DNA form, the CDR3 reads TGTGCCAGTAGTATAGACACCGCGGAGGGCAATCAGCCCCAGCATTTT.

J is TRBJ2-7 and V is TRBV7-9; TRBD1 agrees at 10 bases. CDR1 and CDR2 (germline): SEHNR, FQNEAQ (reference sequence). CDR3 size: 15 residues. Trimming took 0 bases from V and 2 from J; bases not matched to a gene: 1. The chain's CDR3 is CASSLAGTGAYEQYF. The CDR3 DNA reads TGTGCCAGCAGCTTAGCCGGGACAGGGGCCTACGAGCAGTACTTC.

The chain has TRBV9 and TRBJ1-5, with 8 bases aligning to TRBD1. Germline-derived CDR1 and CDR2 are SGDLS and YYNGEE. This CDR3 spans 15 amino acids. The trim removed 5 bases at V and 2 bases at J, leaving 6 bases unmatched. In nucleotides, the CDR3 is TGTGCCAGCAGTCCTACAGGGGGAGGCAATCAGCCCCAGCATTTT. It codes for CASSPTGGGNQPQHF. The full variable domain, rest sourced from reference TRBV9 and TRBJ1-5, is DSGVTQTPKHLITATGQRVTLRCSPRSGDLSVYWYQQSLDQGLQFLIQYYNGEERAKGNILERFSAQQFPDLHSELNLSSLELGDSALYFCASSPTGGGNQPQHFGDGTRLSIL.

The CDR3 here is CASSLDGVLNEKLFF. The CDR3 DNA is TGTGCCAGCAGCTTGGATGGAGTCCTGAATGAAAAACTGTTTTTT. The genes are TRBV5-8 and TRBJ1-4; D unclear. V lost 0 bases to trimming and J lost 5 bases, with 11 bases between them. From germline, CDR1 is SGHTS and CDR2 YDEGEE. The CDR3 spans 15 residues. Together with reference TRBV5-8 and TRBJ1-4, the CDR3 gives the full variable domain: EAGVTQSPTHLIKTRGQQATLRCSPISGHTSVYWYQQALGLGLQFLLWYDEGEERNRGNFPPRFSGRQFPNYSSELNVNALELEDSALYLCASSLDGVLNEKLFFGSGTQLSVL.

V usage is TRBV18 and J usage is TRBJ2-1; the D gene is possibly TRBD2 (5 bases). Trimming stripped 3 bases from V and 7 bases from J, with 13 bases between. Germline CDR1 reads KGHSH; CDR2 reads LQKENI. The CDR3 is 14 residues long. The CDR3 protein is CASSPGVPRNEQFF. Here the CDR3 DNA reads TGTGCCAGCTCACCCGGGGTACCTAGAAATGAGCAGTTCTTC.

The CDR3 region is CASSPVQGANTGELFF. The CDR3, as DNA: TGTGCCAGCAGCCCCGTTCAGGGGGCGAACACCGGGGAGCTGTTTTTT. The gene calls are TRBV7-9 and TRBJ2-2, with TRBD1 matching 7 bases. The CDR3 spans 16 residues. The V segment lost 5 bases and the J segment 0 bases; nucleotides outside the gene matches: 6. Germline V gene data show CDR1 as SEHNR and CDR2 as FQNEAQ (reference sequence).

This chain links TRBV11-2 with TRBJ2-7; 9 positions agree with TRBD1. V lost 5 bases to trimming and J lost 2 bases; unmatched junction nucleotides: 4. The CDR3 is made up of 14 amino acids. Germline V gene data show CDR1 as SGHAT and CDR2 as FQNNGV. The CDR3 region is CASSHGQGTYEQYF. DNA for the CDR3: TGTGCCAGCAGCCACGGACAGGGGACCTACGAGCAGTACTTC. Combining the CDR3 with reference TRBV11-2 and TRBJ2-7 gives the whole variable domain EAGVAQSPRYKIIEKRQSVAFWCNPISGHATLYWYQQILGQGPKLLIQFQNNGVVDDSQLPKDRFSAERLKGVDSTLKIQPAKLEDSAVYLCASSHGQGTYEQYFGPGTRLTVT.

The V gene is TRBV6-1, the J gene TRBJ1-2; a possible D gene is TRBD1 (5 bases). This CDR3 region has 14 residues. Trimming took 3 bases from V and 3 from J, leaving 11 bases between them. Germline V CDR1 and CDR2: MNHNS, SASEGT. This CDR3 is CASSDLTGYYGYTF. CDR3 sequence (DNA): TGTGCCAGCAGTGATCTAACAGGCTACTATGGCTACACCTTC.

This CDR3 reads CASSYYGLQGGFYGYTF. DNA for the CDR3: TGTGCCAGCAGCTATTACGGCCTGCAGGGGGGCTTCTATGGCTACACCTTC. The V and J genes are TRBV5-8 and TRBJ1-2; TRBD1 aligns across 7 bases. V was pared by 3 bases and J by 4 bases, with 15 bases of the junction left unmatched. There are 17 residues in the CDR3. Germline V gene data show CDR1 as SGHTS and CDR2 as YDEGEE. The whole variable domain, filled in from reference TRBV5-8 and TRBJ1-2, reads EAGVTQSPTHLIKTRGQQATLRCSPISGHTSVYWYQQALGLGLQFLLWYDEGEERNRGNFPPRFSGRQFPNYSSELNVNALELEDSALYLCASSYYGLQGGFYGYTFGSGTRLTVV.

The chain couples TRBV29-1 to TRBJ1-5; D unresolved. CDR1 and CDR2 from the germline V gene are SQVTM and ANQGSEA. Deletions cut 6 bases from V and 3 bases from J, with 12 bases between. This CDR3 is 13 amino acids long. CDR3 in amino acids: CSVGDRSNQPQHF. The DNA of the CDR3 is TGCAGCGTCGGGGATAGGTCCAATCAGCCCCAGCATTTT.

There are a few counts of this clone. This chain links TRBV4-1 with TRBJ2-3; 12 nucleotides agree with TRBD2. CDR3 length equals 18 residues. With 4 bases clipped from V and 5 bases from J, the junction kept 13 bases outside the gene matches. Germline assignment: CDR1 MGHRA and CDR2 YSYEKL. The DNA of the CDR3 is TGCGCCAGCAGCCCGTCTTCTAGCGGGGGGGCCGGGGTAGATACGCAGTATTTT. Translation gives CASSPSSSGGAGVDTQYF.

This clone was picked up many times. The genes are TRBV6-4 and TRBJ2-3; 7 bases align to TRBD2. The germline CDR1 and CDR2 sequences are MRHNA and SNTAGT. This CDR3 is 15 amino acids long. V lost 2 bases and J lost 2; bases outside the gene matches: 4. CDR3 residues: CASSDGGGDTDTQYF. CDR3 DNA: TGTGCCAGCAGTGACGGGGGGGGAGACACAGATACGCAGTATTTT.

CDR3 loop: CASSLAPSGGAVTQYF. DNA for the CDR3: TGCGCCAGCAGCTTGGCACCTAGCGGGGGGGCCGTAACCCAGTACTTC. J is TRBJ2-5 and V is TRBV5-1; 12 nucleotides align to TRBD2. CDR1 and CDR2 (germline): SGHRS, YFSETQ. With V trimmed by 0 bases and J by 8 bases, 8 bases remained unmatched. This CDR3 has 16 residues.

J is TRBJ2-2 and V is TRBV5-1; 9 nucleotides match TRBD1. This CDR3 contains 17 residues. Germline V gene lookup returns CDR1 SGHRS and CDR2 YFSETQ. Trimming cost V 3 bases and J 0 bases; bases outside gene matches: 6. CDR3 amino acids: CASSSRTGAANTGELFF. The CDR3 coding sequence is TGCGCCAGCAGCTCCCGGACAGGGGCCGCGAACACCGGGGAGCTGTTTTTT.

The rearrangement uses TRBV10-2 and TRBJ2-7; D perhaps matches TRBD1 (5 bases). The CDR3 contains 18 residues. Trimming took off 1 base at V and 0 bases at J, with 19 bases between the two ends. CDR1 is WSHSY and CDR2 is SAAADI in the germline V gene. The CDR3 region has the DNA TGCGCCAGCAGTGAGTGGGTAAAGGCAACAGGCGTCTCCTACGAGCAGTACTTC. As protein: CASSEWVKATGVSYEQYF.

The chain is built from TRBV5-1 and TRBJ2-7, with 14 bases identical to TRBD2. The CDR3 is made up of 16 amino acids. Unmatched junction bases numbered 2, after V lost 0 bases and J lost 3 bases. Germline assignment: CDR1 SGHRS and CDR2 YFSETQ. CDR3 sequence: CASSLGGTSGGYEQYF. DNA for the CDR3: TGCGCCAGCAGCTTGGGGGGGACTAGCGGGGGCTACGAGCAGTACTTC. Filled out from reference TRBV5-1 and TRBJ2-7, the complete variable domain reads KAGVTQTPRYLIKTRGQQVTLSCSPISGHRSVSWYQQTPGQGLQFLFEYFSETQRNKGNFPGRFSGRQFSNSRSEMNVSTLELGDSALYLCASSLGGTSGGYEQYFGPGTRLTVT.

The chain joins TRBV7-2 to TRBJ1-5; 7 bases line up with TRBD1. The CDR3 is 16 residues long. V dropped 7 bases and J dropped 0; count of bases not matched to a gene: 9. The germline V gene encodes CDR1 SGHTA and CDR2 FQGNSA. The CDR3 nucleotides read TGTGCCAGCACCCCGGACAGGTCGAATAGCAATCAGCCCCAGCATTTT. Protein: CASTPDRSNSNQPQHF.

This clone was detected only once. The rearrangement joins TRBV2 to TRBJ1-1, with 7 bases aligning to TRBD1. CDR3 length: 13 amino acids. Germline lookup yields CDR1 SNHLY and CDR2 FYNNEI. V shed 6 bases and J 6 bases; nucleotides not matched to a gene: 7. The CDR3: CASRQTGKAEAFF. CDR3 DNA sequence: TGTGCCAGCAGGCAGACAGGGAAGGCTGAAGCTTTCTTT.

This clone was seen a single time. The junction departs from germline at one end; a sequencing error may be responsible. This sequence joins TRBV7-7 and TRBJ2-2; 9 bases line up with TRBD2. This CDR3 region has 16 residues. Germline assignment: CDR1 SSHAT and CDR2 FNYEAQ (reference sequence). CDR3 protein: CASSSLAGFRSGELFF. CDR3 sequence (DNA): TGTGCTAGCAGCTCCCTAGCGGGGTTCCGTTCAGGGGAGCTGTTTTTT. The full variable domain, in which reference TRBV7-7 and TRBJ2-2 provide the parts outside the CDR3, is GAGVSQSPRYKVTKRGQDVTLRCDPISSHATLYWYQQALGQGPEFLTYFNYEAQPDKSGLPSDRFSAERPEGSISTLTIQRTEQRDSAMYRCASSSLAGFRSGELFFGEGSRLTVL.

The chain employs TRBV7-8 and TRBJ1-2; tentative D call: TRBD1 (6 bases). Germline CDR1 is SGHVS and CDR2 is FQNEAQ. This CDR3 comprises 14 residues. V gave up 5 bases and J gave up 3 bases, with 13 bases separating them. The CDR3 region has the DNA TGTGCCAGCAGCGCGGACAGTTGGGACTATGGCTACACCTTC. Protein sequence: CASSADSWDYGYTF.

This sequence joins TRBV9 and TRBJ1-1, with 8 bases that match TRBD1. This CDR3 has 16 amino acids. The germline gives CDR1 SGDLS, CDR2 YYNGEE. The V and J ends lost 0 bases and 5 bases, in that order; junction bases with no gene match: 9. The CDR3 here is CASSVDPGGLRTEAFF. Here the CDR3 DNA reads TGTGCCAGCAGCGTAGACCCAGGGGGCTTGAGGACTGAAGCTTTCTTT.